This TCR beta chain was identified during a study of blood T cell repertoires in COVID-19. Study as a whole: Acute and convalescent COVID-19 specimens originated in the United States, Italy and Spain. T cells, B-cell-depleted T cells, or PBMCs supplied cDNA or gDNA.

In its sample, this clone was seen once. This CDR3 is 15 amino acids long. Germline CDR1 SGHRS, CDR2 YFSETQ. The trim removed 2 bases at V and 9 bases at J, leaving 8 bases unmatched. Measured with immunoSEQ multiplex PCR; TCRdb has only the in-frame clones, and not every one. The table lists some 200,000 clones, roughly 80% of them singletons. The sequence was collected from a man aged 35 to 55 who had recovered from COVID-19. V gene TRBV5-1 combines with J gene TRBJ1-6; TRBD1 agrees at 7 bases. Source material: PBMCs or T cells enriched from blood (not recorded which). CDR3 region: CASSFSQGVGSPLHF. The DNA of the CDR3 is TGCGCCAGCAGCTTTTCCCAGGGGGTTGGTTCACCCCTCCACTTT.